This passage covers 2 T cell receptor beta chains from one sample sequenced in a study of beta chain features in type 1 diabetes. The isolated RNA, all of it, was reverse transcribed, so expressed TCRB transcripts were what got sequenced. Using immunoSEQ multiplex PCR, the repertoire was profiled, and TCRdb retains in-frame clones only, with some absent. Among roughly 380,000 clones listed, roughly a fifth were seen once. Sequencing was performed on naive CD4+ T cells from blood. The source of these receptors is a woman aged 18-29 years in good health.

V gene TRBV4-2 combines with J gene TRBJ1-6, with a possible D match to TRBD1 (5 bases). CDR3 length equals 15 residues. Trimming stripped 3 bases from V and 8 bases from J, with 14 bases between. Germline lookup yields CDR1 LGHNA and CDR2 YNFKEQ. The CDR3 nucleotides are TGTGCCAGCAGCCAGACAGACAACCAGTATTCACCCCTCCACTTT. Encoded protein: CASSQTDNQYSPLHF.

This clone was picked up a small number of times. Other DNA sequences in the sample encode the same CDR3. The rearrangement joins TRBV30 to TRBJ2-1; 8 nucleotides agree with TRBD2. This CDR3 has 13 amino acids. Germline loops: CDR1 GTSNPN, CDR2 SVGIG (reference sequence). The V segment lost 6 bases and the J segment 8 bases; nucleotides outside the gene matches: 9. The CDR3 loop is CACRPAGAHEQFF. The CDR3 nucleotides are TGTGCCTGTAGGCCAGCGGGAGCGCATGAGCAGTTCTTC. Variable domain in full (rest from reference TRBV30 and TRBJ2-1): SQTIHQWPATLVQPVGSPLSLECTVEGTSNPNLYWYRQAAGRGLQLLFYSVGIGQISSEVPQNLSASRPQDRQFILSSKKLLLSDSGFYLCACRPAGAHEQFFGPGTRLTVL.